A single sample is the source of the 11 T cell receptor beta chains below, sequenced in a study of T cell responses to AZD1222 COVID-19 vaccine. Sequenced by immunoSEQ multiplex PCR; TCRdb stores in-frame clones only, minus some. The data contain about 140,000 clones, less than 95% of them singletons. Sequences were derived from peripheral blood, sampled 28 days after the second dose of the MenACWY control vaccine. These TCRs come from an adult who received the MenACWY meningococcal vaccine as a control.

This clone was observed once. This CDR3 is CASTGLAGLNEQFF. Here the CDR3 DNA reads TGTGCCAGCACGGGACTAGCGGGCCTAAATGAGCAGTTCTTC. V is TRBV6-5 and J is TRBJ2-1, with 12 nucleotides matching TRBD2. The junction had 5 bases not matched to a gene; V was cut back by 7 bases and J by 7 bases. Looked up from germline, CDR1 is MNHEY and CDR2 is SVGAGI. CDR3 length: 14 residues.

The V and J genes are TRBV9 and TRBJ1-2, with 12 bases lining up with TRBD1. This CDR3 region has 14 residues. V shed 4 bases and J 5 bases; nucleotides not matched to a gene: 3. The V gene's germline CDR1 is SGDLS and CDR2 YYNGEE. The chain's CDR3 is CASSPGQGAYGYTF. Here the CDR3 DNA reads TGTGCCAGCAGCCCGGGACAGGGGGCGTATGGCTACACCTTC.

In DNA form, the CDR3 reads TGTGCCAGTAGTATTAGCAGGGGGCTAAGCTATGGCTACACCTTC. This sequence encodes CASSISRGLSYGYTF. The chain uses TRBV19 and TRBJ1-2; 8 positions match TRBD1. Looked up from germline, CDR1 is LNHDA and CDR2 is SQIVND (reference sequence). The CDR3 has 15 amino acids. V lost 3 bases, J lost 4 bases, and 7 bases stayed unmatched.

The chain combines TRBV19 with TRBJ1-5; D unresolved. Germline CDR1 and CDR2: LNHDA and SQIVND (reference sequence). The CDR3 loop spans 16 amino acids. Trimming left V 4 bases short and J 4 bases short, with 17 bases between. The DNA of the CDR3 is TGTGCCAGTAGTACCTTGAGGGTTTTAAGAAATCAGCCCCAGCATTTT. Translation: CASSTLRVLRNQPQHF.

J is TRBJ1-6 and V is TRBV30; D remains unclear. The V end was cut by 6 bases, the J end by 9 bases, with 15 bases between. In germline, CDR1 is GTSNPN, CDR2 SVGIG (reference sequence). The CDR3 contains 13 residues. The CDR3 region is CACNRERGSPLHF. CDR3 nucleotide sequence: TGTGCCTGTAACCGGGAGAGAGGTTCACCCCTCCACTTT.

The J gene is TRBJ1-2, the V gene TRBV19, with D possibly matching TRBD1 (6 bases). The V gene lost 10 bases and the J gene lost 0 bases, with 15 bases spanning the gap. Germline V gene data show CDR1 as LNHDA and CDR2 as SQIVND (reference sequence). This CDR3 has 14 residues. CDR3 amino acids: CAISTGGTNYGYTF. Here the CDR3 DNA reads TGTGCCATTTCGACCGGGGGCACTAACTATGGCTACACCTTC.

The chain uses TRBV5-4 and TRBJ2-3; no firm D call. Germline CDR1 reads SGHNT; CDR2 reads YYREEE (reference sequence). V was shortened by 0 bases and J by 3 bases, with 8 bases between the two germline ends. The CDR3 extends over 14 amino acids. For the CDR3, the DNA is TGTGCCAGCAGCTTGGATGGGATTACAGATACGCAGTATTTT. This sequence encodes CASSLDGITDTQYF.

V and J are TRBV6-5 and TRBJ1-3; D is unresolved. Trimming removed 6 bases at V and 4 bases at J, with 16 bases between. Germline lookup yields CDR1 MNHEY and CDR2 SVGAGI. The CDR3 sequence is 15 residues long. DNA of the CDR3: TGTGCCAGCAGAGCCCGCCCTCGCTTCGGAAACACCATATATTTT. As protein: CASRARPRFGNTIYF.

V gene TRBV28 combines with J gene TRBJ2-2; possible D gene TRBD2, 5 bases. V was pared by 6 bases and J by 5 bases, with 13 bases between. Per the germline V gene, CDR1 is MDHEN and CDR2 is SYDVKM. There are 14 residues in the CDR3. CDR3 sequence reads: CASRDRGRTGELFF. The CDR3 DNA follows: TGTGCCAGCAGGGATCGGGGTCGAACCGGGGAGCTGTTTTTT.

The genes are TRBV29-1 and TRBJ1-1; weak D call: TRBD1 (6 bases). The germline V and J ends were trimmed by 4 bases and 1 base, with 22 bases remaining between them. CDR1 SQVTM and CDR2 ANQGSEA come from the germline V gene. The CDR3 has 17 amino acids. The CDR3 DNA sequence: TGCAGCGTTGTGGGGATCGTTGAGGGAGGGGGGAACACTGAAGCTTTCTTT. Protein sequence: CSVVGIVEGGGNTEAFF.

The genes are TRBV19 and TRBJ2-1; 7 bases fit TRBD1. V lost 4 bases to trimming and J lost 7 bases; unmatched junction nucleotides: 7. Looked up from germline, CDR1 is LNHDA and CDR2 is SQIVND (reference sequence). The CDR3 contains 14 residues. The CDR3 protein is CASSSGTEVNEQFF. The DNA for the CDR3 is TGTGCCAGTAGTAGTGGGACAGAGGTAAATGAGCAGTTCTTC.